These T cell receptor beta chains were read from a single sample in a study of blood T cell repertoires in COVID-19. The table came from immunoSEQ multiplex PCR; TCRdb's copy has only in-frame clones and leaves some out. The repertoire holds 250,000 to 350,000 clones, with 70% to 90% as singletons. Sequencing was performed on peripheral blood. The origin of the receptors is a woman aged 55-70 years with acute or convalescent COVID-19. Each CDR3 is given with its conserved first and last residue. A D gene is named only where the DNA matches it firmly. The listing skips clone size in some rows; elsewhere it reads once, few, many or a size class.

j_call clone_size cdr3_length v_call d_call cdr3_aa cdr3_nt
TRBJ2-7 . 14 TRBV11-2 . CASSLGWGHTEQYF TGTGCCAGCAGCTTAGGATGGGGACACACCGAGCAGTACTTC
TRBJ1-1 . 12 TRBV7-2 . CASSLDITEAFF TGTGCCAGCAGCTTAGACATCACTGAAGCTTTCTTT
TRBJ1-2 . 11 TRBV10-3 TRBD1 CAIQGDYGYTF TGTGCCATTCAGGGGGACTATGGCTACACCTTC
TRBJ2-5 . 15 TRBV7-9 . CASSLYRGAGETQYF TGTGCCAGCAGCTTATACCGGGGTGCTGGAGAGACCCAGTACTTC
TRBJ2-7 . 14 TRBV9 TRBD1 CASSPRDRVYEQYF TGTGCCAGCAGCCCGAGGGACAGAGTCTACGAGCAGTACTTC
TRBJ2-1 few 15 TRBV4-3 . CASSQQGQYYNEQFF TGCGCCAGCAGCCAGCAAGGACAGTACTACAATGAGCAGTTCTTC
TRBJ2-1 . 21 TRBV27 TRBD2 CASSFLGPIAGEGGTYNEQFF TGTGCCAGCAGTTTTCTCGGCCCCATAGCGGGAGAGGGGGGAACATACAATGAGCAGTTCTTC
TRBJ2-7 . 15 TRBV28 TRBD1 CASRRPQGPSYEQYF TGTGCCAGCAGGCGCCCACAGGGGCCTTCCTACGAGCAGTACTTC
TRBJ2-3 . 13 TRBV5-6 . CASSALMRDTQYF TGTGCCAGCAGCGCCCTCATGCGAGATACGCAGTATTTT
TRBJ1-1 . 13 TRBV29-1 TRBD1 CSVPGQANTEAFF TGCAGCGTGCCCGGACAGGCGAACACTGAAGCTTTCTTT
TRBJ2-7 . 15 TRBV6-2/TRBV6-3 TRBD2 CASSQGLAGAYEQYF TGTGCCAGCAGTCAAGGACTAGCGGGGGCGTACGAGCAGTACTTC
TRBJ2-7 . 13 TRBV5-1 . CASSSAGGYEQYF TGCGCCAGCAGCTCCGCGGGTGGATACGAGCAGTACTTC
TRBJ1-1 . 14 TRBV6-5 . CASSYGQSNTEAFF TGTGCCAGCAGTTACGGGCAGAGTAACACTGAAGCTTTCTTT
TRBJ2-1 . 16 TRBV7-8 TRBD2 CASSLALTGGRNEQFF TGTGCCAGCAGCTTAGCGCTGACGGGAGGGCGCAATGAGCAGTTCTTC
TRBJ2-2 . 16 TRBV2 . CASSDLARRGTGELFF TGTGCCAGCAGTGACCTGGCTAGGAGGGGCACCGGGGAGCTGTTTTTT
TRBJ2-5 . 15 TRBV7-2 . CASSLLGQGQETQYF TGTGCCAGCAGCTTGTTGGGGCAGGGCCAAGAGACCCAGTACTTC
TRBJ1-2 . 19 TRBV2 . CASSEGAGARDRRGYGYTF TGTGCCAGCAGTGAAGGGGCAGGGGCTCGGGATCGACGGGGCTATGGCTACACCTTC
TRBJ2-1 once 14 TRBV18 TRBD2 CASSTGTSDNEQFF TGTGCCAGCTCTACCGGGACTAGCGACAATGAGCAGTTCTTC
TRBJ2-2 . 12 TRBV7-9 . CASGLFGGELFF TGTGCCAGCGGACTTTTCGGCGGGGAGCTGTTTTTT
TRBJ2-1 once 17 TRBV24-1 TRBD2 CATSEVSGVSSYNEQFF TGTGCCACCAGTGAGGTTAGCGGGGTGAGCTCCTACAATGAGCAGTTCTTC